A selection of T cell receptor beta chains follows, all from one sample in a study of regulatory T cells in long-lasting Graves disease. TCRdb called the multiplex PCR reads again in MiXCR, with one record for every CDR3 protein. The sample lists some 330,000 distinct CDR3 sequences, approximately 12% occurring once. These data were also filed under a second study, of T cells in Graves' hyperthyroidism and ophthalmopathy.

The sample was peripheral blood mononuclear cells (PBMCs), taken at new diagnosis, from a patient treated with antithyroid drugs. The source of these receptors is a woman aged 18-30 years with Graves disease. CDR3s include the opening cysteine and the closing phenylalanine or tryptophan. The D gene is left open where the match is weak. Clone size is not always given. Where it is, it says once, few, many or a class for expanded clones.

many TRBJ1-1 NA TRBV18 TGTGCCAGCTCACCCCGACCCGACACTGAAGCTTTCTTT CASSPRPDTEAFF
many TRBJ2-6 TRBD2 TRBV5-6 TGTGCCAGCAGCTTGGGGGGGACTAGCCGACACTCTGGGGCCAACGTCCTGACTTTC CASSLGGTSRHSGANVLTF
many TRBJ2-1 NA TRBV15 TGTGCCACCAGCAGAGGCGTGGGTTGGGAGCAGTTCTTC CATSRGVGWEQFF
few TRBJ2-1 NA TRBV19 TGTGCCAGTAGTATCGCGCGGTCTTACAATGAGCAGTTCTTC CASSIARSYNEQFF
many TRBJ2-7 TRBD1 TRBV2 TGTGCCAGCAGTGTGGCACAGGGGGCGGACGAGCAGTACTTC CASSVAQGADEQYF
few TRBJ2-5 TRBD1 TRBV11-3 TGTGCCAGCAGCGCGGACAGGGTACCGGAGACCCAGTACTTC CASSADRVPETQYF
NA TRBJ1-2 NA TRBV7-3 TGTGCCAGCGGCTCGGTCCCCCCGGGGGTATATGGCTACACCTTC CASGSVPPGVYGYTF
many TRBJ2-3 NA TRBV4-1 TGCGCCAGCAGCCCTACAGTTATAGATACGCAGTATTTT CASSPTVIDTQYF
many TRBJ2-3 TRBD2 TRBV6-2/TRBV6-3 TGTGCCAGCAGTTACTCGTTTCGGCTAGCGGGAGAAGTCCATACGCAGTATTTT CASSYSFRLAGEVHTQYF
NA TRBJ2-5 TRBD2 TRBV9 TGTGCCAGCAGCGTAGGGCTAGCGGGAGGGCCTAAGACCCAGTACTTC CASSVGLAGGPKTQYF
many TRBJ2-1 NA TRBV20-1 TGCAGTGCTAGAATCGGGTCTCGGTTGTATGAGCAGTTCTTC CSARIGSRLYEQFF
many TRBJ2-5 TRBD2 TRBV11-2 TGTGCCAGCAGCTTAGAACTTCCGGGGACTAGCGGGAGACGCCAAGAGACCCAGTACTTC CASSLELPGTSGRRQETQYF
few TRBJ2-1 TRBD2 TRBV9 TGTGCCAGCAGCGCGGGACTAGCGGGAGTATGGGAGCAGTTCTTC CASSAGLAGVWEQFF
many TRBJ2-2 TRBD2 TRBV11-3 TGTGCCAGCAAAACGTGGGGGGGGACCGGGGAGCTGTTTTTT CASKTWGGTGELFF
many TRBJ2-3 NA TRBV7-2 TGTGCCAGCACCCTGGGAGCGGTAGATACGCAGTATTTT CASTLGAVDTQYF
many TRBJ2-3 NA TRBV20-1 TGCAGTGCTATCTGGACCCCTTACAACACAGATACGCAGTATTTT CSAIWTPYNTDTQYF
many TRBJ2-1 NA TRBV4-3 TGCGCCAGCAGCCATGAGGGATCACACTCCTACAATGAGCAGTTCTTC CASSHEGSHSYNEQFF
many TRBJ2-3 TRBD2 TRBV20-1 TGCAGTGCCACGACTAGCGGGAGCACAGATACGCAGTATTTT CSATTSGSTDTQYF
NA TRBJ2-3 NA TRBV7-3 TGTGCCAGCAGCTTTCAGGGGCAGACAGATACGCAGTATTTT CASSFQGQTDTQYF
few TRBJ2-6 NA TRBV20-1 TGCAGTGCTATTCCCAGGGTTGCTGGGGCCAACGTCCTGACTTTC CSAIPRVAGANVLTF
many TRBJ2-3 NA TRBV7-2 TGTGCCAGCAGCTTAGATCATTCGAAGTTCACAGATACGCAGTATTTT CASSLDHSKFTDTQYF
many TRBJ2-3 TRBD1 TRBV7-8 TGTGCCAGCAGCTTAGCCCCGGGACAGGGTCTCACAGATACGCAGTATTTT CASSLAPGQGLTDTQYF
many TRBJ2-1 NA TRBV11-2 TGTGCCAGCAGCTTAGCCCTTGGAGTTCTGGATGAGCAGTTCTTC CASSLALGVLDEQFF
NA TRBJ2-5 TRBD1 TRBV7-6 TGTGCCAGCAGCTCTAGACAGGGGGCCCGAGAGGGGACCCAGTACTTC CASSSRQGAREGTQYF
many TRBJ1-2 NA TRBV7-9 TGTGCCAGCAGCTTAGAGCCCAGGCCCATCTATGGCTACACCTTC CASSLEPRPIYGYTF
NA TRBJ2-5 NA TRBV29-1 TGCAGCGCCCCGGGGCTACAAGAGACCCAGTACTTC CSAPGLQETQYF
many TRBJ1-2 NA TRBV19 TGTGCCAGTAATTCGTGGACAACCCAGGGGTATGGCTACACCTTC CASNSWTTQGYGYTF
NA TRBJ2-2 TRBD1 TRBV9 TGTGCCAGCCAGGGGGCGCCCACCGGGGAGCTGTTTTTT CASQGAPTGELFF
few TRBJ2-3 NA TRBV19 TGTGCCAGTAGTCCAATGAGGGACGCCAGCCGGAGGGATACGCAGTATTTT CASSPMRDASRRDTQYF
many TRBJ1-5 NA TRBV28 TGTGCCAGCAGTTTGGTGGGAGGGGTTGAAAAGCCCCAGCATTTT CASSLVGGVEKPQHF
NA TRBJ2-7 TRBD2 TRBV20-1 TGCAGTTCTAAGATAGGTGGGCGGGAGAATACCTACGAGCAGTACTTC CSSKIGGRENTYEQYF
many TRBJ1-2 NA TRBV19 TGTGCCAGTAGTGAACGGGGGTTGTACCCGCTGGGCTTGGTAGATCGGCATGGCTACACCTTC CASSERGLYPLGLVDRHGYTF
many TRBJ2-2 TRBD2 TRBV20-1 TGCAGTGCTAGAGACACGATAGCGGGAGCGACCGGGGAGCTGTTTTTT CSARDTIAGATGELFF
few TRBJ2-2 TRBD2 TRBV6-1 TGTGCCAGCACCCACCCCCGGGCGGGGGGGAACACCGGGGAGCTGGTTTTT CASTHPRAGGNTGELVF
many TRBJ2-3 NA TRBV12-3/TRBV12-4 TGTGCCAGCAGTTTAAGGCGCCAGCTTAGCACAGATACGCAGTATTTT CASSLRRQLSTDTQYF
NA TRBJ2-1 TRBD2 TRBV4-3 TGCGCCAGCAGCCAATCCGCGGGGGGCTCCTACAATGAGCAGTTCTTC CASSQSAGGSYNEQFF
many TRBJ2-7 TRBD1 TRBV5-1 TGCGCCAGCAGCCACACCGGGACAGGGAGGAACGAGCAGTACTTC CASSHTGTGRNEQYF
many TRBJ2-1 NA TRBV20-1 TGCAGCGTCTTAGGGCTAGCAGGAAATGAGCAGTTCTTC CSVLGLAGNEQFF
many TRBJ2-2 TRBD2 TRBV5-1 TGCGCCAGCAGCTCAAGACTAGCGGAAGTCACCGGGGAGCTGTTTTTT CASSSRLAEVTGELFF
many TRBJ1-4 NA TRBV10-3 TGTGCCATCAGTGAATGGACCGGGAGTAATGAAAAACTGTTTTTT CAISEWTGSNEKLFF